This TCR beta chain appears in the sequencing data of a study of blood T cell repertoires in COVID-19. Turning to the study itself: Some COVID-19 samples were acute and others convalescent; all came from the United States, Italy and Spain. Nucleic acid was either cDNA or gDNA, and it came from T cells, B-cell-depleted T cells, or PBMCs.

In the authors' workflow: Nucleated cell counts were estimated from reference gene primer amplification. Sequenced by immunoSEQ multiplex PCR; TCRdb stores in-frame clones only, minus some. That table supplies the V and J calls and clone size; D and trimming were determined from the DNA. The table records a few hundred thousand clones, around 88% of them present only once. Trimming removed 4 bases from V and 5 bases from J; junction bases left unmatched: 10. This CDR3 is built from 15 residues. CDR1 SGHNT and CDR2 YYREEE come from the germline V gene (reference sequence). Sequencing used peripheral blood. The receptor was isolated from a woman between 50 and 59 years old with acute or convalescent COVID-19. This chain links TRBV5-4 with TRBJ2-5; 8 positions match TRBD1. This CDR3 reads CASSQGTGTRETQYF. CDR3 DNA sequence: TGTGCCAGCAGCCAAGGGACAGGTACCCGGGAGACCCAGTACTTC.